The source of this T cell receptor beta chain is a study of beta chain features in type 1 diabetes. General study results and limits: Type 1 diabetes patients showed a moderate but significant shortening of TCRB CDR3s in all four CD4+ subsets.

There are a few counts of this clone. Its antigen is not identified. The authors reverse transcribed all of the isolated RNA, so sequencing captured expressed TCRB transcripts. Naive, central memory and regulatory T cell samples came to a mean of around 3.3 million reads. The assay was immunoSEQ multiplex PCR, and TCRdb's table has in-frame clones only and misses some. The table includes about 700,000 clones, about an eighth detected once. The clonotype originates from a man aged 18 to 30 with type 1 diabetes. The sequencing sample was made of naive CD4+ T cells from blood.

The chain's CDR3 is CSALLATSGNTIYF. Here the CDR3 DNA reads TGCAGCGCGCTACTGGCCACCTCTGGAAACACCATATATTTT. V gene TRBV29-1 combines with J gene TRBJ1-3; no reliable D call. The V end was cut by 7 bases, the J end by 0 bases, with 13 bases between. The germline gives CDR1 SQVTM, CDR2 ANQGSEA. CDR3 length equals 14 residues.